The rows below give T cell receptor beta chains drawn from one sample of a study of CD8+CD57+ T cells in acquired aplastic anemia. Using its own MiXCR run on the reads, TCRdb lists one record per CDR3 protein. The sample consists of roughly 250,000 distinct CDR3 sequences, around 82% of them appearing once. The sample comprised sorted CD4+, CD8+, or CD8+CD57+ T cells (not recorded which) from PBMCs. These receptors all come from a human donor with aplastic anemia. Both conserved end residues are part of each CDR3. The D gene is left open where the match is weak. Expanded clones get a size class; other rows say once, few or many, or leave the size out.

D: -; size: -; V: TRBV5-1; J: TRBJ2-5; DNA: TGCGCCAGCAGTCCGCAGGGATTGAGGGAGACCCAGTACTTC; CDR3: CASSPQGLRETQYF
D: -; size: -; V: TRBV5-6; J: TRBJ2-5; DNA: TGTGCCAGCAGGGGGGGGAGGGGGGGGCTCCGGGAGACCCAGTACTTC; CDR3: CASRGGRGGLRETQYF
D: -; size: -; V: TRBV11-3; J: TRBJ2-7; DNA: TGTGCCAGCAGCTTAGGGGGGCAAGTCAACGAGCAGTACTTC; CDR3: CASSLGGQVNEQYF
D: TRBD2; size: -; V: TRBV15; J: TRBJ2-1; DNA: TGCGCCAGCAGCCTGGCTAGCGGGCGCGATGAGCAGTTCTTC; CDR3: CASSLASGRDEQFF
D: TRBD2; size: -; V: TRBV20-1; J: TRBJ2-1; DNA: TGCAGTGCTAGAGATGGGAGGGCCCACAATGAGCAGTTCTTC; CDR3: CSARDGRAHNEQFF
D: -; size: few; V: TRBV7-9; J: TRBJ2-5; DNA: TGTGCCAGCAGCTTAGCGGGGGGGCGGGTGACCCAGTACTTC; CDR3: CASSLAGGRVTQYF
D: -; size: -; V: TRBV20-1; J: TRBJ1-1; DNA: TGCAGTGGGAGGGGCAGTGAAGCTTTCTTT; CDR3: CSGRGSEAFF
D: -; size: -; V: TRBV7-6; J: TRBJ2-3; DNA: TGTGCCAGCAGCTTAGCCGGAGCTGCTGCTCCGCAGTATTTT; CDR3: CASSLAGAAAPQYF
D: -; size: -; V: TRBV10-3; J: TRBJ1-1; DNA: TGTGCCAGCAGCGGAGGACAGCTGAACACTGAAGCTTTCTTT; CDR3: CASSGGQLNTEAFF
D: -; size: -; V: TRBV7-9; J: TRBJ2-3; DNA: TGTGCCAGCAGCTTCAGCGGAGGCGGGATTGATACGCAGTATTTT; CDR3: CASSFSGGGIDTQYF